These 9 T cell receptor beta chains share one sample of origin, sequenced in a study of cytomegalovirus exposure and HLA in healthy donors. The primer mix had 60 Vbeta and 13 Jbeta primers. Assay: immunoSEQ multiplex PCR; the TCRdb copy retains only in-frame clones and omits some. Here the sample spans under 150,000 clones, around 72% being singletons. The source material was PBMCs. All receptors come from a human donor in good health.

The chain combines TRBV7-9 with TRBJ2-5; 7 bases line up with TRBD2. The CDR3 extends over 18 amino acids. J was trimmed by 2 bases and V by 0 bases; bases with no gene match: 12. Germline loops: CDR1 SEHNR, CDR2 FQNEAQ (reference sequence). CDR3 DNA: TGTGCCAGCAGCTTAGCGGAGACATTCCTAGCGGAACAAGAGACCCAGTACTTC. It yields the protein CASSLAETFLAEQETQYF.

This clone was found a few times. J is TRBJ2-7 and V is TRBV2; TRBD2 agrees at 10 bases. With 6 bases clipped from V and 3 bases from J, the junction kept 11 bases outside the gene matches. Germline values: CDR1 SNHLY, CDR2 FYNNEI. This CDR3 contains 16 residues. The CDR3 sequence is CASSEKSGGALYEQYF. In DNA form, the CDR3 reads TGTGCCAGCAGCGAAAAAAGCGGGGGGGCTCTCTACGAGCAGTACTTC.

The J gene is TRBJ1-2, the V gene TRBV5-1; D not resolved. Germline-derived CDR1 and CDR2 are SGHRS and YFSETQ. Deletions cut 4 bases from V and 0 bases from J, with 7 bases between. The length of the CDR3 is 13 residues. The CDR3: CASSPSANYGYTF. The CDR3 DNA reads TGCGCCAGCAGCCCCTCCGCTAACTATGGCTACACCTTC. Combining the CDR3 with reference TRBV5-1 and TRBJ1-2 gives the whole variable domain KAGVTQTPRYLIKTRGQQVTLSCSPISGHRSVSWYQQTPGQGLQFLFEYFSETQRNKGNFPGRFSGRQFSNSRSEMNVSTLELGDSALYLCASSPSANYGYTFGSGTRLTVV.

In nucleotides, the CDR3 is TGTGCCAGCAGTGTGGCGACTACCTCCTACAATGAGCAGTTCTTC. Encoded protein: CASSVATTSYNEQFF. The J gene is TRBJ2-1, the V gene TRBV6-1, with D maybe TRBD2 (5 bases). V was pared by 4 bases and J by 0 bases, with 10 bases between. Germline-derived CDR1 and CDR2 are MNHNS and SASEGT. This CDR3 spans 15 amino acids.

This chain uses TRBV4-2 with TRBJ2-2; 11 bases are a match to TRBD2. The J segment lost 4 bases and the V segment lost 1 base, leaving 11 bases of the junction unmatched. Germline-derived CDR1 and CDR2 are LGHNA and YNFKEQ. This CDR3 has 19 residues. CDR3 sequence reads: CASSQGGTSGSRGTGELFF. The CDR3 region has the DNA TGTGCCAGCAGCCAAGGCGGGACTAGCGGATCTAGGGGCACCGGGGAGCTGTTTTTT.

The CDR3 loop is CASSEWNSQGFHEAFF. The CDR3 DNA sequence: TGTGCCAGCAGTGAATGGAACAGCCAGGGATTTCATGAAGCTTTCTTT. The V call is TRBV6-1, the J call TRBJ1-1; possible D gene TRBD1, 5 bases. V was cut by 2 bases and J by 7 bases, with 20 bases left in between. The CDR3 loop spans 16 amino acids. Germline loops: CDR1 MNHNS, CDR2 SASEGT.

The rearrangement uses TRBV9 and TRBJ1-6; D is undetermined. This CDR3 comprises 12 residues. The germline V gene has CDR1 SGDLS and CDR2 YYNGEE. V gave up 4 bases and J gave up 10 bases, with 9 bases separating them. The CDR3 is CASSSSRSPLHF. The CDR3 DNA is TGTGCCAGCAGCTCGTCGAGGTCACCCCTCCACTTT.

The chain carries TRBV4-1 and TRBJ2-7; 13 nucleotides line up with TRBD2. Looked up from germline, CDR1 is MGHRA and CDR2 is YSYEKL. With 6 bases clipped from V and 3 bases from J, the junction kept 5 bases outside the gene matches. This CDR3 contains 15 residues. The DNA of the CDR3 is TGCGCCAGCAGGTCAGGACTAGCGGGGGACTACGAGCAGTACTTC. This translates into CASRSGLAGDYEQYF.

The rearrangement links TRBV5-8 to TRBJ2-7; 7 positions agree with TRBD1. The CDR3 runs 14 residues. Germline V gene sequence: CDR1 SGHTS, CDR2 YDEGEE. J was trimmed by 3 bases and V by 6 bases; bases with no gene match: 9. The CDR3 sequence: CASIPGQRVYEQYF. In DNA form, the CDR3 reads TGTGCCAGCATCCCGGGACAGCGAGTCTACGAGCAGTACTTC.